This is a list of T cell receptor beta chains from one sample in a study of T cell responses to AZD1222 COVID-19 vaccine. The assay was immunoSEQ multiplex PCR, and TCRdb's table has in-frame clones only and misses some. The sample includes about 100,000 clones, around 90% of them seen just once. This specimen was peripheral blood, taken on day 0 of AZD1222 vaccination. Receptor source: an adult in good health. The CDR3 runs from the conserved cysteine through the conserved F or W. Each record gives: CDR3 protein, CDR3 DNA, J gene, D gene, clone size, V gene. D genes are given only for firm matches. Rows give clone size only sometimes, using once, few, many, or a class for an expanded clone.

CASSIELAGGRYEQYF TGTGCCAGTAGTATAGAACTAGCGGGGGGGCGCTACGAGCAGTACTTC TRBJ2-7 TRBD2 NA TRBV19
CAWSGTDKNTGELFF TGTGCCTGGAGTGGGACAGACAAGAACACCGGGGAGCTGTTTTTT TRBJ2-2 NA NA TRBV30
CASSQQRTSAGNTIYF TGTGCCAGCAGCCAGCAAAGGACATCTGCTGGAAACACCATATATTTT TRBJ1-3 NA NA TRBV4-2
CASSLQRHNTEAFF TGTGCCAGCAGCTTACAGCGGCATAACACTGAAGCTTTCTTT TRBJ1-1 NA NA TRBV11-2
CASSYSSYPYYNEQFF TGTGCCAGCAGTTACTCGTCGTACCCGTACTACAATGAGCAGTTCTTC TRBJ2-1 NA once TRBV6-2/TRBV6-3
CASSYGGLWSTEAFF TGTGCCAGCAGTTACGGGGGCTTATGGAGCACTGAAGCTTTCTTT TRBJ1-1 NA NA TRBV6-5
CASSYGAWGDNSPLHF TGTGCCAGCAGTTATGGGGCCTGGGGTGATAATTCACCCCTCCACTTT TRBJ1-6 NA NA TRBV6-5
CASRRISGPLNTEAFF TGTGCCAGCAGACGCATATCGGGGCCCCTGAACACTGAAGCTTTCTTT TRBJ1-1 NA NA TRBV11-2
CASSSPGQGHYEQYF TGTGCCAGCAGTTCTCCGGGACAGGGACACTACGAGCAGTACTTC TRBJ2-7 TRBD1 NA TRBV6-5
CASSLEGLAGYTF TGTGCCAGCAGTTTAGAGGGGTTAGCTGGCTACACCTTC TRBJ1-2 NA NA TRBV12-3/TRBV12-4
CASSRDRGHDLGYTF TGTGCCAGCAGCCGGGACAGGGGTCATGACTTGGGCTACACCTTC TRBJ1-2 TRBD1 NA TRBV4-2
CASTTENSYEQYF TGTGCCAGCACTACAGAGAACTCCTACGAGCAGTACTTC TRBJ2-7 NA NA TRBV6-5
CASSVVAGGNTGELFF TGTGCCAGCAGCGTAGTGGCGGGAGGGAACACCGGGGAGCTGTTTTTT TRBJ2-2 TRBD2 NA TRBV9
CASVGGGAHNEQFF TGTGCCAGCGTCGGAGGTGGCGCACACAATGAGCAGTTCTTC TRBJ2-1 NA once TRBV2
CASVQASSADTQYF TGTGCCAGCGTCCAGGCTAGTAGTGCAGATACGCAGTATTTT TRBJ2-3 NA NA TRBV2
CASREDRDLNYGYTF TGTGCCAGCAGGGAGGACAGGGATCTTAACTATGGCTACACCTTC TRBJ1-2 TRBD1 NA TRBV2
CAIGRDQPQHF TGTGCCATTGGGAGGGATCAGCCCCAGCATTTT TRBJ1-5 NA NA TRBV6-5
CAWSYRNSPLHF TGTGCCTGGAGTTACCGGAATTCACCCCTCCACTTT TRBJ1-6 NA NA TRBV30
CASSHPGTGNEKLFF TGTGCCAGCAGCCATCCCGGGACAGGGAATGAAAAACTGTTTTTT TRBJ1-4 TRBD1 NA TRBV3-1/TRBV3-2
CASSLDGHGRQPQHF TGTGCCAGCAGCTTAGACGGACACGGGCGTCAGCCCCAGCATTTT TRBJ1-5 NA NA TRBV7-9
CASSGNNQPQHF TGTGCCAGCAGTGGGAATAATCAGCCCCAGCATTTT TRBJ1-5 NA NA TRBV28
CASSPSLEGQYF TGTGCCAGCAGTCCTTCGTTAGAGGGGCAGTACTTC TRBJ2-7 NA NA TRBV28
CASSPRELQETQYF TGTGCCAGCAGCCCCCGAGAGCTTCAAGAGACCCAGTACTTC TRBJ2-5 NA NA TRBV3-1/TRBV3-2
CASSQDPRTPYNEQFF TGTGCCAGCAGCCAAGATCCTCGGACTCCTTACAATGAGCAGTTCTTC TRBJ2-1 NA NA TRBV3-1/TRBV3-2
CASSVNEIGVLFF TGTGCCAGCAGCGTAAATGAGATAGGAGTGCTGTTTTTT TRBJ2-2 NA NA TRBV9
CASSLADLSSYNSPLHF TGCGCCAGCAGCTTGGCGGACCTTAGCTCCTATAATTCACCCCTCCACTTT TRBJ1-6 NA NA TRBV5-1
CATSRDPVGLAGGHDEQFF TGTGCCACCAGCAGAGATCCCGTGGGACTAGCGGGAGGGCACGATGAGCAGTTCTTC TRBJ2-1 TRBD2 NA TRBV15
CASSPNRNYGYTF TGTGCCAGCAGCCCAAACAGAAACTATGGCTACACCTTC TRBJ1-2 NA NA TRBV27
CASSLDTGAGTGELFF TGCGCCAGCAGCTTGGACACAGGGGCGGGTACCGGGGAGCTGTTTTTT TRBJ2-2 TRBD1 NA TRBV5-1
CSASPGGTYEQYF TGCAGTGCTAGTCCGGGGGGTACCTACGAGCAGTACTTC TRBJ2-7 TRBD2 NA TRBV20-1
CASSSQGTGSRDTQYF TGTGCCAGCAGTTCCCAGGGGACAGGGTCAAGGGATACGCAGTATTTT TRBJ2-3 TRBD1 NA TRBV28
CSVEQGADQETQYF TGCAGCGTTGAACAGGGGGCTGACCAAGAGACCCAGTACTTC TRBJ2-5 TRBD1 NA TRBV29-1
CASGRPFSGNTIYF TGTGCCAGTGGCCGCCCCTTCTCTGGAAACACCATATATTTT TRBJ1-3 NA NA TRBV19
CASGLVRGGGQYF TGTGCTAGTGGTTTGGTTCGGGGCGGGGGGCAGTATTTT TRBJ2-3 TRBD2 once TRBV12-5
CASTPDGNWRTEAFF TGTGCCAGTACCCCGGACGGAAACTGGCGGACTGAAGCTTTCTTT TRBJ1-1 NA NA TRBV19
CASSRQGIKEKLFF TGTGCCAGCAGTCGACAGGGGATCAAGGAAAAACTGTTTTTT TRBJ1-4 TRBD1 NA TRBV5-5
CASRSLAGDPWGELFF TGTGCCAGCAGAAGTCTCGCGGGAGACCCCTGGGGGGAGCTGTTTTTT TRBJ2-2 TRBD2 NA TRBV28
CAIRGQGYNEQFF TGTGCCATCAGAGGACAGGGATACAATGAGCAGTTCTTC TRBJ2-1 TRBD1 NA TRBV10-3
CASSPWSRYYGYTF TGTGCCAGCAGCCCTTGGAGCAGGTACTATGGCTACACCTTC TRBJ1-2 NA NA TRBV5-8
CSARDRTVRGF TGCAGTGCTAGAGATCGCACAGTGAGAGGCTTC TRBJ2-7 NA NA TRBV20-1
CATSRVAGGFSYEQYF TGTGCCACCAGCAGAGTGGCGGGAGGTTTTTCCTACGAGCAGTACTTC TRBJ2-7 TRBD2 NA TRBV15
CASSLRQGGTEAFF TGCGCCAGCAGCTTGCGGCAGGGGGGGACTGAAGCTTTCTTT TRBJ1-1 TRBD1 NA TRBV5-1
CASSFRLAGETDTQYF TGTGCCAGCAGCTTCAGACTAGCGGGAGAGACAGATACGCAGTATTTT TRBJ2-3 TRBD2 NA TRBV5-4
CASTVVGSNQPQHF TGTGCCAGCACGGTGGTAGGGAGCAATCAGCCCCAGCATTTT TRBJ1-5 NA NA TRBV28
CASSLGIGGSGANVLTF TGTGCCAGCAGCTTGGGCATTGGGGGCTCCGGGGCCAACGTCCTGACTTTC TRBJ2-6 NA NA TRBV5-5
CVGGGEAYEQYF TGTGTGGGGGGTGGGGAGGCCTACGAGCAGTACTTC TRBJ2-7 NA NA TRBV6-5
CASSPDIPEAFF TGTGCCAGCAGTCCGGACATCCCTGAAGCTTTCTTT TRBJ1-1 NA NA TRBV12-3/TRBV12-4
CASSPVENQPQHF TGTGCCAGCTCACCGGTTGAAAATCAGCCCCAGCATTTT TRBJ1-5 NA NA TRBV18
CASSFNNSPLHF TGTGCCAGCAGCTTCAATAATTCACCCCTCCACTTT TRBJ1-6 NA NA TRBV11-2
CASSQAGTSGTAGTKNIQYF TGCGCCAGCAGCCAAGCTGGGACTAGCGGGACGGCGGGAACCAAAAACATTCAGTACTTC TRBJ2-4 TRBD2 few TRBV4-1
CASSLRNTGAVYNEQFF TGTGCCAGCAGCTTAAGGAATACGGGAGCGGTCTACAATGAGCAGTTCTTC TRBJ2-1 NA NA TRBV7-8
CASSTFYGDGHYEQYF TGTGCCAGTAGTACCTTCTATGGGGACGGACACTACGAGCAGTACTTC TRBJ2-7 NA NA TRBV19
CASSLAGTSGSYNEQFF TGTGCCAGCAGCTTAGCCGGGACTAGCGGGTCCTACAATGAGCAGTTCTTC TRBJ2-1 TRBD2 once TRBV11-3
CASSLSATSGVQETQYF TGTGCCAGCAGCCTGTCCGCGACTAGCGGGGTACAAGAGACCCAGTACTTC TRBJ2-5 TRBD2 NA TRBV7-9